Each of the 31 T cell receptor beta chains below was sequenced from the same sample in a study of spatial heterogeneity in lung cancer. This sample's time point: sample taken at primary tumor resection. Extraction of whole RNA from tumor, nontumor lung or frozen PBMC preceded unsorted sequencing. TCRdb re-derived calls from the 5' RACE reads in MiXCR, one entry per CDR3 protein. The profile shows tens of thousands of distinct CDR3 sequences, 13% of them singletons. Source: PBMCs, taken at surgery. All receptors come from a male donor with early-stage non-small cell lung cancer.

Many counts were recorded for this clonotype. The chain recombines TRBV5-1 with TRBJ1-1; D remains ambiguous. The CDR3 sequence is 18 residues long. Germline V gene lookup returns CDR1 SGHRS and CDR2 YFSETQ. The V end lost 0 bases, the J end lost 1 base, and 19 bases lay between the germline ends. CDR3 in amino acids: CASSLGLWTMSANTEAFF. As DNA, the CDR3 is TGCGCCAGCAGCTTGGGCCTCTGGACCATGAGTGCGAACACTGAAGCTTTCTTT. Looking up the rest from reference TRBV5-1 and TRBJ1-1 gives the full variable domain: KAGVTQTPRYLIKTRGQQVTLSCSPISGHRSVSWYQQTPGQGLQFLFEYFSETQRNKGNFPGRFSGRQFSNSRSEMNVSTLELGDSALYLCASSLGLWTMSANTEAFFGQGTRLTVV.

This clonotype came up a few times. This chain uses TRBV6-1 with TRBJ1-1; D may be TRBD1 (6 bases). Germline CDR1 reads MNHNS; CDR2 reads SASEGT. This CDR3 spans 14 amino acids. Trimming shortened V by 5 bases and J by 1 base, and 11 bases separated the two germline ends. This CDR3 reads CASSPRTENTEAFF. CDR3 coding DNA: TGTGCCAGCAGTCCGAGGACAGAGAACACTGAAGCTTTCTTT.

The chain carries TRBV20-1 and TRBJ2-3, with 8 bases that match TRBD2. Germline V gene data show CDR1 as DFQATT and CDR2 as SNEGSKA (reference sequence). V trimming: 6 bases; J trimming: 2 bases; junction bases outside the gene matches: 16. The CDR3 extends over 17 amino acids. CDR3 in DNA: TGCAGTGCGGGTAGCGGGAAATTCAATTCCTACACAGATACGCAGTATTTT. This encodes CSAGSGKFNSYTDTQYF.

This clonotype has just a few counts. The chain employs TRBV7-9 and TRBJ1-1; possible D gene TRBD1, 5 bases. V was trimmed by 6 bases and J by 3 bases, leaving 11 bases between them. The CDR3 length is 13 residues. Looked up from germline, CDR1 is SEHNR and CDR2 is FQNEAQ (reference sequence). CDR3 region: CASSSSTDTEAFF. CDR3 coding DNA: TGTGCCAGCAGTTCCTCGACAGACACTGAAGCTTTCTTT.

The table lists this clonotype with a few counts. This chain connects TRBV5-1 to TRBJ1-5; D not resolved. This CDR3 spans 13 amino acids. Trimming stripped 1 base from V and 1 base from J, with 3 bases between. In germline, CDR1 is SGHRS, CDR2 YFSETQ. The CDR3 nucleotides are TGCGCCAGCAGCTTGAACAGCAATCAGCCCCAGCATTTT. Residues: CASSLNSNQPQHF.

This chain's CDR3 is CASSYVGQGAEPQHF. CDR3 nucleotides: TGTGCCAGCAGTTATGTCGGACAGGGGGCCGAGCCCCAGCATTTT. The rearrangement uses TRBV2 and TRBJ1-5; 11 bases fit TRBD1. The CDR3 extends over 15 amino acids. Germline CDR1 SNHLY, CDR2 FYNNEI. After removal of 5 bases from V and 8 bases from J, the junction contained 8 bases not matched to a gene.

This clonotype was picked up a small number of times. In DNA, the CDR3 is TGTGCCAGCAGCTTAAATGGGCCGGGGTCCCCCACTGAAGCTTTCTTT. Translating gives CASSLNGPGSPTEAFF. The rearrangement joins TRBV11-3 to TRBJ1-1; no firm D call. Germline lookup yields CDR1 SGHNT and CDR2 YENEEA. The CDR3 sequence is 16 residues long. Deletions cut 2 bases from V and 4 bases from J, with 17 bases between. Together with reference TRBV11-3 and TRBJ1-1, the CDR3 gives the full variable domain: EAGVVQSPRYKIIEKKQPVAFWCNPISGHNTLYWYLQNLGQGPELLIRYENEEAVDDSQLPKDRFSAERLKGVDSTLKIQPAELGDSAVYLCASSLNGPGSPTEAFFGQGTRLTVV.

In its sample, this clonotype was seen a few times. V gene TRBV19 combines with J gene TRBJ1-4; the D is unclear. The germline V and J ends were trimmed by 3 bases and 12 bases, with 14 bases remaining between them. Germline CDR1 reads LNHDA; CDR2 reads SQIVND (reference sequence). There are 13 residues in the CDR3. The CDR3 nucleotides read TGTGCCAGTAGTATTGGCCGAGGGTGGCAACTGTTTTTT. It translates to CASSIGRGWQLFF.

This CDR3 reads CATSEGNQETQYF. In nucleotides, the CDR3 is TGTGCCACCAGTGAGGGAAACCAAGAGACCCAGTACTTC. The gene calls are TRBV24-1 and TRBJ2-5; D is unclear. The CDR3 sequence is 13 residues long. CDR1 and CDR2 from the germline V gene are KGHDR and SFDVKD. Trimming stripped 4 bases from V and 0 bases from J, with 5 bases between.

This clonotype occurred many times. J is TRBJ2-5 and V is TRBV9, with D possibly TRBD1 on 6 matching bases. This CDR3 has 13 amino acids. V lost 1 base and J lost 4, with 8 bases in between. Germline CDR1 reads SGDLS; CDR2 reads YYNGEE. The CDR3 is CASSVRGGETQYF. CDR3 bases: TGTGCCAGCAGCGTAAGAGGGGGAGAGACCCAGTACTTC.

This clonotype has a count of ten or more. The J gene is TRBJ2-2, the V gene TRBV7-2; D is undetermined. Per germline, CDR1 SGHTA and CDR2 FQGNSA. V was cut by 1 base and J by 0 bases, with 6 bases left in between. This CDR3 region has 15 residues. CDR3 nucleotide sequence: TGTGCCAGCAGCTTAGTGTCTTCGAACACCGGGGAGCTGTTTTTT. Translating it yields CASSLVSSNTGELFF. Full variable domain (remainder filled in from reference TRBV7-2 and TRBJ2-2): GAGVSQSPSNKVTEKGKDVELRCDPISGHTALYWYRQSLGQGLEFLIYFQGNSAPDKSGLPSDRFSAERTGGSVSTLTIQRTQQEDSAVYLCASSLVSSNTGELFFGEGSRLTVL.

This clonotype was observed a handful of times. The J gene is TRBJ1-3, the V gene TRBV30; 7 nucleotides match TRBD1. CDR3 length: 16 residues. With 0 bases clipped from V and 1 base from J, the junction kept 6 bases outside the gene matches. Germline CDR1 and CDR2: GTSNPN and SVGIG (reference sequence). The DNA for the CDR3 is TGTGCCTGGAGTGTTGAAGGGGGCCGGTCTGGAAACACCATATATTTT. This gives the protein CAWSVEGGRSGNTIYF.

With respect to this clonotype: A clone one base away is much larger, so this may be a read error. The chain carries TRBV10-3 and TRBJ2-7; D is unresolved. This CDR3 is built from 12 residues. Germline lookup yields CDR1 ENHRY and CDR2 SYGVKD. In nucleotides, the CDR3 is TGTGCCTTCAGTGGTTCGTCCTACGAGCAGTACTTC. Translation: CAFSGSSYEQYF.

This clonotype was observed a handful of times. The chain recombines TRBV18 with TRBJ2-7; 10 bases agree with TRBD1. CDR1 KGHSH and CDR2 LQKENI come from the germline V gene. Trimming took 2 bases from V and 6 from J; bases not matched to a gene: 1. This CDR3 comprises 13 residues. CDR3 sequence reads: CASSPGTGAEQYF. The DNA for the CDR3 is TGTGCCAGCTCACCAGGGACAGGGGCCGAGCAGTACTTC.

A few counts support this clonotype. The gene calls are TRBV2 and TRBJ1-1; no clear D gene. The CDR3 extends over 14 amino acids. The germline gives CDR1 SNHLY, CDR2 FYNNEI. V lost 0 bases, J lost 4 bases, and 9 bases lay in between. The CDR3 DNA reads as TGTGCCAGCAGTGAAGCGTTCGGATCCACTGAAGCTTTCTTT. Its protein product is CASSEAFGSTEAFF.

This clonotype was seen a few times. The chain is built from TRBV6-5 and TRBJ1-1; a possible D gene is TRBD1 (5 bases). The ends were cut back, 7 bases at V and 0 bases at J, with 12 bases in the middle. CDR3 length: 14 amino acids. CDR1 MNHEY and CDR2 SVGAGI come from the germline V gene. The CDR3 region is CASTPGPMNTEAFF. The CDR3 bases are TGTGCCAGCACGCCAGGGCCTATGAACACTGAAGCTTTCTTT.

V gene TRBV5-1 combines with J gene TRBJ1-1, with 7 bases that match TRBD1. Germline CDR1 reads SGHRS; CDR2 reads YFSETQ. This CDR3 comprises 13 residues. Trimming removed 2 bases from V and 5 bases from J; junction bases left unmatched: 3. The CDR3 here is CASSFGTETEAFF. The CDR3 DNA reads TGCGCCAGCAGCTTCGGGACAGAGACTGAAGCTTTCTTT.

This sequence joins TRBV7-9 and TRBJ1-4, with D hard to call. CDR1 SEHNR and CDR2 FQNEAQ come from the germline V gene (reference sequence). CDR3 length equals 14 residues. Between the trimmed V and J ends, which lost 5 bases and 5 bases, there was a span of 12 bases. In DNA form, the CDR3 reads TGTGCCAGCAGCCCGGATAGAATGAATGAAAAACTGTTTTTT. This gives the protein CASSPDRMNEKLFF.

The sample holds a few counts of this clonotype. This sequence joins TRBV4-1 and TRBJ2-2, with TRBD1 matching 12 bases. Losses at the gene ends were 0 bases for V and 6 bases for J; bases not matched to a gene: 8. CDR3 size: 18 residues. The germline gives CDR1 MGHRA, CDR2 YSYEKL. The DNA for the CDR3 is TGCGCCAGCAGCCAAGATTGGCGGGACAGGGGGCAGGCCGGGGAGCTGTTTTTT. Amino acids: CASSQDWRDRGQAGELFF.

The chain has TRBV7-2 and TRBJ2-1, with no clear D. V was clipped by 5 bases and J by 4 bases, with 3 bases between them. This CDR3 comprises 11 residues. Looked up from germline, CDR1 is SGHTA and CDR2 is FQGNSA. CDR3 protein: CASSAYNEQFF. For the CDR3, the DNA is TGTGCCAGCAGCGCTTACAATGAGCAGTTCTTC.

This clonotype was detected a few times. The chain employs TRBV9 and TRBJ2-1, with D perhaps matching TRBD1 or TRBD2 (5 bases each). The CDR3 extends over 14 amino acids. Germline CDR1 and CDR2: SGDLS and YYNGEE. The germline V and J ends were trimmed by 2 bases and 2 bases, with 8 bases remaining between them. CDR3 loop: CASSVGGTYNEQFF. In DNA form, the CDR3 reads TGTGCCAGCAGCGTTGGGGGTACCTACAATGAGCAGTTCTTC. The full variable domain, rest sourced from reference TRBV9 and TRBJ2-1, is DSGVTQTPKHLITATGQRVTLRCSPRSGDLSVYWYQQSLDQGLQFLIQYYNGEERAKGNILERFSAQQFPDLHSELNLSSLELGDSALYFCASSVGGTYNEQFFGPGTRLTVL.

The CDR3 region has the DNA TGTGCCAGCAGTTTTTATCCCAGGGCAGGAGGAGAGACCCAGTACTTC. Translation: CASSFYPRAGGETQYF. The chain combines TRBV12-3 or TRBV12-4 with TRBJ2-5; D is perhaps TRBD1 or TRBD2 (5 bases each). V was trimmed by 3 bases and J by 4 bases, leaving 18 bases between them. CDR3 size: 16 residues.

As regards this clonotype: The junction does not match germline at one end; this may be a read error. J is TRBJ1-4 and V is TRBV20-1; D might be TRBD1 (5 bases). The CDR3 is 13 amino acids. Germline V gene sequence: CDR1 DFQATT, CDR2 SNEGSKA (reference sequence). CDR3 sequence (DNA): TGCGGTGCTTTAGGACACCACAATGAAAAACTGTTTTTT. Its translation: CGALGHHNEKLFF.

This clonotype was seen at least ten times. The chain recombines TRBV11-2 with TRBJ2-7; no definite D call. CDR1 and CDR2 (germline): SGHAT, FQNNGV. The germline V and J ends were trimmed by 1 base and 2 bases, with 9 bases remaining between them. There are 14 residues in the CDR3. CDR3 DNA sequence: TGTGCCAGCAGCTTAGGTCTGGGGACCTACGAGCAGTACTTC. Protein sequence: CASSLGLGTYEQYF.

This chain links TRBV18 with TRBJ2-1; tentative D call: TRBD2 (8 bases). The germline gives CDR1 KGHSH, CDR2 LQKENI. Trimming removed 1 base at V and 5 bases at J, with 12 bases between. This CDR3 spans 15 amino acids. The CDR3 loop reads CASSPLSGTDNEQFF. The CDR3 DNA reads as TGTGCCAGCTCACCACTTAGCGGGACAGACAATGAGCAGTTCTTC.

This clonotype appeared once. As DNA, the CDR3 is TGTGCCAGCAGCCTTGGCGACAGAGGGGACACTGAAGCTTTCTTT. This sequence encodes CASSLGDRGDTEAFF. V and J are TRBV4-2 and TRBJ1-1; possible D gene TRBD1, 5 bases. Trimming stripped 4 bases from V and 3 bases from J, with 15 bases between. This CDR3 is 15 amino acids long. CDR1 and CDR2 (germline): LGHNA, YNFKEQ.

The chain couples TRBV7-9 to TRBJ2-2; no clear D. Between the trimmed V and J ends, which lost 8 bases and 6 bases, there was a span of 10 bases. This CDR3 is built from 12 residues. Germline loops: CDR1 SEHNR, CDR2 FQNEAQ (reference sequence). CDR3 nucleotide sequence: TGTGCCAGCCTCGCTGGGGCCGGGGAGCTGTTTTTT. It codes for CASLAGAGELFF. The full variable domain, completed using reference TRBV7-9 and TRBJ2-2, is DTGVSQNPRHKITKRGQNVTFRCDPISEHNRLYWYRQTLGQGPEFLTYFQNEAQLEKSRLLSDRFSAERPKGSFSTLEIQRTEQGDSAMYLCASLAGAGELFFGEGSRLTVL.

This chain links TRBV11-2 with TRBJ1-2; TRBD1 matches at 7 bases. Germline values: CDR1 SGHAT, CDR2 FQNNGV. V shed 1 base and J 8 bases; nucleotides not matched to a gene: 4. The CDR3 extends over 13 amino acids. The DNA of the CDR3 is TGTGCCAGCAGCTTAGTACAGGGGAACGGCTACACCTTC. Its translation is CASSLVQGNGYTF.

The table lists this clonotype with a few counts. The chain employs TRBV11-3 and TRBJ2-3; 10 nucleotides agree with TRBD1. CDR3 length equals 15 residues. Unmatched junction bases numbered 0, after V lost 0 bases and J lost 3 bases. Germline-derived CDR1 and CDR2 are SGHNT and YENEEA. The CDR3 is CASSLEGQGTDTQYF. DNA for the CDR3: TGTGCCAGCAGCTTAGAGGGACAGGGGACAGATACGCAGTATTTT.

This clonotype showed up just a few times. The rearrangement links TRBV11-2 to TRBJ1-4, with unresolved D. V was clipped by 5 bases and J by 7 bases, with 14 bases between them. The CDR3 spans 14 residues. The germline CDR1 and CDR2 sequences are SGHAT and FQNNGV. The DNA for the CDR3 is TGTGCCAGCAGCCCAGTCGGAGGGAGTGAAAAACTGTTTTTT. Protein: CASSPVGGSEKLFF.

This clonotype was seen only a few times. This sequence joins TRBV2 and TRBJ1-2; D might be TRBD1 (5 bases). The germline V gene encodes CDR1 SNHLY and CDR2 FYNNEI. V was shortened by 3 bases and J by 8 bases, with 10 bases between the two germline ends. This CDR3 has 12 residues. CDR3 protein: CASSEDTVGYTF. The CDR3 DNA sequence: TGTGCCAGCAGTGAGGACACAGTAGGCTACACCTTC. Full variable domain (missing parts from reference TRBV2 and TRBJ1-2): EPEVTQTPSHQVTQMGQEVILRCVPISNHLYFYWYRQILGQKVEFLVSFYNNEISEKSEIFDDQFSVERPDGSNFTLKIRSTKLEDSAMYFCASSEDTVGYTFGSGTRLTVV.